This TCR beta chain was identified during a study of T cells in Graves' hyperthyroidism and ophthalmopathy. The table lists this clonotype with many counts. Its antigen remains unknown. Trimming shortened V by 5 bases and J by 3 bases, and 11 bases separated the two germline ends. Germline-derived CDR1 and CDR2 are DFQATT and SNEGSKA (reference sequence). The CDR3 runs to 13 residues. Findings and caveats of the study: In the blood, most expanded thyroid clonotypes above 0.001 appeared as well.

RNA transcripts served as the template for amplifying TCR beta CDR3 regions. TCR CDR3 regions were first amplified by RT-PCR with HTBI primers. TCRdb re-called the multiplex PCR reads through MiXCR, storing one row per CDR3 protein. The sample yields about 160,000 distinct CDR3 sequences, about 9.4% seen once. Diagnosis of hyperthyroidism was new in patients aged 18 to 65, and its duration was under 2 months. Reasons for excluding patients were uncontrolled infection, other autoimmune disease, pregnancy or lactation. PBMCs stemmed from more than 7.5 ml fresh peripheral blood. Sample: blood. The chain recombines TRBV20-1 with TRBJ2-4; D is possibly TRBD2 (5 bases). This TCR derives from a woman between 18 and 30 years old with Graves' hyperthyroidism that later progressed to Graves' ophthalmopathy. In DNA form, the CDR3 reads TGCAGTGCTCAACTAGTTGACAAAAACATTCAGTACTTC. Its translation is CSAQLVDKNIQYF.